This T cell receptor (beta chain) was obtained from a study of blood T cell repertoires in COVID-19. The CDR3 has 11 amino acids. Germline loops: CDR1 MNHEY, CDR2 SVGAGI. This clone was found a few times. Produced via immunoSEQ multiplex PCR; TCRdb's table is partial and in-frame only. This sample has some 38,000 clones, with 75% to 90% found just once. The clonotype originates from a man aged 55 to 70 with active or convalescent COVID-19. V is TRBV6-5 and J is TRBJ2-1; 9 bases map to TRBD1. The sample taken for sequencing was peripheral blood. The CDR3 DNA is TGTTCGGGACAGGGATTCTATGAGCAGTTCTTC. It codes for CSGQGFYEQFF.